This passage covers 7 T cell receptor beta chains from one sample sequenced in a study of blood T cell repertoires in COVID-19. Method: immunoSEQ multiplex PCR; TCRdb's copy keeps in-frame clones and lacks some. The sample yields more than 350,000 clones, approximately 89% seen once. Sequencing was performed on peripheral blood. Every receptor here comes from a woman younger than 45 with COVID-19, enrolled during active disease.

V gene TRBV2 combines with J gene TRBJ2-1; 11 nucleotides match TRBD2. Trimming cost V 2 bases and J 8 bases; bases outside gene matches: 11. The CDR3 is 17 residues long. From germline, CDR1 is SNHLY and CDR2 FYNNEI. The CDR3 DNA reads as TGTGCCAGCAGTGAAAAGCGACCGGGACTAGCGGTGGATGAGCAGTTCTTC. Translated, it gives CASSEKRPGLAVDEQFF.

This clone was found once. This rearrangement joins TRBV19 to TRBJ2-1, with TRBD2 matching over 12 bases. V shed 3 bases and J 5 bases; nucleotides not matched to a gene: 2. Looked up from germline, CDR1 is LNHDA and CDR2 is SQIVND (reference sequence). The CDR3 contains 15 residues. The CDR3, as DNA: TGTGCCAGTAGTATTCGGACTAGCGGGAACAATGAGCAGTTCTTC. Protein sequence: CASSIRTSGNNEQFF.

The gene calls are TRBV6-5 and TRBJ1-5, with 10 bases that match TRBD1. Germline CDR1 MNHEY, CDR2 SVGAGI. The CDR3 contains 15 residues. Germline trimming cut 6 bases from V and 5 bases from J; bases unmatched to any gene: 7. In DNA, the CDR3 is TGTGCCAGCAGCCCATTCGGACAGGGGGATCAGCCCCAGCATTTT. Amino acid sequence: CASSPFGQGDQPQHF.

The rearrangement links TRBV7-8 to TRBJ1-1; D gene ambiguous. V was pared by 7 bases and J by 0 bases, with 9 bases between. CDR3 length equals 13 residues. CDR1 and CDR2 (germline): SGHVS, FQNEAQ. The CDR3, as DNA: TGTGCCAGCACCCGGGCCATGAACACTGAAGCTTTCTTT. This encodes CASTRAMNTEAFF.

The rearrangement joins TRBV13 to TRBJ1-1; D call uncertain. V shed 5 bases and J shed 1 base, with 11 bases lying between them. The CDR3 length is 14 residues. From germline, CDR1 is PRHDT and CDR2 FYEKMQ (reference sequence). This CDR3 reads CASSPPRPNTEAFF. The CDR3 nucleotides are TGTGCCAGCAGCCCCCCTAGGCCGAACACTGAAGCTTTCTTT.

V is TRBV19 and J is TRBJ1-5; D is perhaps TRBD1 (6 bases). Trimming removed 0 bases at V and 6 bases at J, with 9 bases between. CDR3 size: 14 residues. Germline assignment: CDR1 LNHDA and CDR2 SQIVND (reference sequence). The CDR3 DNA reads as TGTGCCAGTAGTATAGACAGGGGAACTCAGCCCCAGCATTTT. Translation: CASSIDRGTQPQHF.

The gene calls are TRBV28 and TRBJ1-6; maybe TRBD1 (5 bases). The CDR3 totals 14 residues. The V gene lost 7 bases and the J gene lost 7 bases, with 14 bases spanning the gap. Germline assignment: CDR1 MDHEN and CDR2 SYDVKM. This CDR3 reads CASIPPGPNSPLHF. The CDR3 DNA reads TGTGCCAGCATCCCGCCAGGGCCCAATTCACCCCTCCACTTT.